This is a list of T cell receptor beta chains from one sample in a study of OX40 agonist ivuxolimab in advanced cancers. The protocol was immunoSEQ multiplex PCR, while the TCRdb copy is restricted to in-frame clones and leaves out a portion. The sample carries about 52,000 clones, 86% recorded once. The specimen was CD4+ or CD8+ T cells sorted from blood, collected in a trial of the OX40 agonist ivuxolimab. The receptors shown here come from an adult with an advanced solid tumor such as melanoma, head and neck, liver or kidney cancer. The CDR3 runs from the conserved cysteine through the conserved F or W. The order of the fields is clone size, D gene, V gene, J gene, CDR3 protein, CDR3 DNA. A D gene is named only where the DNA matches it firmly. Expanded clones get a size class; other rows say once, few or many, or leave the size out.

>few|NA|TRBV30|TRBJ2-7
CAWSVQGYEQYF
TGTGCCTGGAGTGTGCAGGGCTACGAGCAGTACTTC
>NA|NA|TRBV19|TRBJ2-7
CASSIRDSSYSYEQYF
TGTGCCAGTAGTATCCGGGACTCATCTTACTCCTACGAGCAGTACTTC
>NA|NA|TRBV27|TRBJ2-7
CASSFSPGLVLYEQYF
TGTGCCAGCAGTTTTAGTCCGGGCCTCGTCCTCTACGAGCAGTACTTC
>NA|TRBD2|TRBV4-2|TRBJ2-1
CASSQDETSGANEQFF
TGTGCCAGCAGCCAAGATGAGACTAGCGGGGCCAATGAGCAGTTCTTC
>NA|NA|TRBV30|TRBJ1-1
CAWSRMNTEAFF
TGTGCCTGGAGCCGTATGAACACTGAAGCTTTCTTT
>NA|NA|TRBV10-1|TRBJ2-1
CASSESGRDEQFF
TGCGCCAGCAGTGAGTCGGGTAGGGATGAGCAGTTCTTC
>NA|TRBD2|TRBV6-5|TRBJ2-3
CASRLAGASTDTQYF
TGTGCCAGTCGACTAGCGGGAGCTAGCACAGATACGCAGTATTTT
>NA|NA|TRBV10-3|TRBJ1-1
CAISESSGVNTEAFF
TGTGCCATCAGTGAGTCGAGCGGGGTGAACACTGAAGCTTTCTTT
>NA|NA|TRBV5-1|TRBJ2-3
CASSLVAGGTGTDTQYF
TGCGCCAGCAGCTTGGTGGCCGGGGGGACAGGCACAGATACGCAGTATTTT
>NA|NA|TRBV7-9|TRBJ2-5
CASSYGQSEPPYF
TGTGCCAGCAGCTATGGACAGTCCGAGCCCCCGTACTTC
>NA|TRBD1|TRBV5-1|TRBJ1-4
CASSFGQGNEKLFF
TGCGCCAGCAGCTTCGGACAGGGAAATGAAAAACTGTTTTTT
>NA|TRBD1|TRBV7-9|TRBJ1-6
CASSQGQGYSPLHF
TGTGCCAGCAGCCAGGGACAGGGTTATTCACCCCTCCACTTT
>NA|NA|TRBV7-6|TRBJ2-5
CASSSGTPPETQYF
TGTGCCAGCAGCTCAGGGACACCGCCAGAGACCCAGTACTTC
>NA|NA|TRBV6-5|TRBJ1-2
CASRSGPLTRYGYTF
TGTGCCAGCAGATCAGGACCCTTAACTCGCTATGGCTACACCTTC
>once|NA|TRBV10-3|TRBJ1-6
CAITRGQQNSPLHF
TGTGCCATCACCCGCGGACAGCAGAATTCACCCCTCCACTTT
>NA|TRBD1|TRBV5-4|TRBJ2-5
CASSLQGAEETQYF
TGTGCCAGCAGCTTACAGGGGGCAGAAGAGACCCAGTACTTC
>NA|NA|TRBV5-5|TRBJ1-5
CASSLLSDRGQPQHF
TGTGCCAGCAGCTTGCTTTCCGACAGAGGGCAGCCCCAGCATTTT
>NA|NA|TRBV5-1|TRBJ2-1
CASSFRRSSYNEQFF
TGCGCCAGCAGCTTTCGACGTAGCTCCTACAATGAGCAGTTCTTC
>NA|NA|TRBV6-1|TRBJ2-7
CASRTQGNSYEQYF
TGTGCCAGCAGGACACAGGGTAACTCCTACGAGCAGTACTTC
>NA|NA|TRBV4-1|TRBJ2-2
CASSQVDLGMGTGELFF
TGCGCCAGCAGCCAAGTCGATCTAGGAATGGGCACCGGGGAGCTGTTTTTT
>NA|NA|TRBV10-1|TRBJ1-1
CASSRTLGAEAFF
TGCGCCAGCAGCCGGACCTTAGGGGCTGAAGCTTTCTTT
>once|NA|TRBV6-4|TRBJ2-1
CASSIGGGGNEQFF
TGTGCCAGCAGTATTGGTGGGGGTGGCAATGAGCAGTTCTTC
>NA|NA|TRBV27|TRBJ1-1
CASSFAGRSTEAFF
TGTGCCAGCAGTTTTGCAGGGAGAAGCACTGAAGCTTTCTTT
>NA|NA|TRBV6-4|TRBJ2-7
CASSDGYEQYF
TGTGCCAGCAGTGACGGCTACGAGCAGTACTTC
>NA|NA|TRBV7-3|TRBJ2-1
CASSLVSTDNEQFF
TGTGCCAGCAGCTTAGTCTCGACTGACAATGAGCAGTTCTTC
>NA|NA|TRBV19|TRBJ1-2
CASSLGPYLSGYTF
TGTGCCAGTAGTTTAGGACCCTACTTATCCGGCTACACCTTC
>NA|TRBD1|TRBV19|TRBJ1-5
CASRSGTDYQPQHF
TGTGCCAGTAGGAGCGGGACAGATTATCAGCCCCAGCATTTT
>once|NA|TRBV5-4|TRBJ2-4
CASSLVRGPKNIQYF
TGTGCCAGCAGCTTGGTTCGGGGGCCCAAAAACATTCAGTACTTC